This TCR beta chain came from a study of tumor-infiltrating lymphocytes in primary liver carcinoma. Study context: The tumors, T1-T3 N0M0 lesions, were about 4.2 to 11 cm across. Study outcomes and limitations: Blood trailed tumors significantly in top-250-clone fraction (p = 0.039).

In addition to blood RNA drawn from unsorted whole blood, germline DNA was extracted. This clonotype was found a few times. What it binds is not known. CDR1 is SGHRS and CDR2 is YFSETQ in the germline V gene. Trimming pared 3 bases from V and 0 bases from J, leaving 13 bases between. The CDR3 covers 16 residues. A constant-region primer served to make TCR beta cDNA from 500 to 550 ng total RNA. Nested multiplex PCR, run for three rounds with slightly modified ARM-PCR, yielded TCR beta libraries. Forward primers for TRBV1-TRBV30 and a C-beta reverse primer served the first two PCR rounds, at about 11 cycles each. TCRdb recomputed calls from the multiplex PCR reads with MiXCR, one row per CDR3 protein. The table lists fewer than 250,000 distinct CDR3 sequences, less than 75% of them singletons.

This sequence was found in a woman in her fifties or sixties with primary liver carcinoma and hepatitis B virus infection. The chain combines TRBV5-1 with TRBJ1-3; TRBD1 is a possible D gene (5 bases). The sample consisted of peripheral blood. CDR3 sequence reads: CASSYLGGSSGNTIYF. CDR3 nucleotide sequence: TGCGCCAGCAGCTACCTTGGGGGGTCCTCTGGAAACACCATATATTTT.